The 16 T cell receptor beta chains below come from one sample, sequenced in a study of control samples from healthy donors and cancer patients. Profiled with immunoSEQ multiplex PCR; TCRdb holds only in-frame clones, not every one. The data contain 98,000 or so clones, approximately 82% of them seen just once; the ten biggest clones take up under 8.5%. The sequenced sample was blood. These receptors were taken from a young man in good health.

Here the CDR3 reads CASSQDGGTYNEQFF. CDR3 coding DNA: TGTGCCAGCAGCCAAGACGGGGGGACCTACAATGAGCAGTTCTTC. The V gene is TRBV4-2, the J gene TRBJ2-1, with 7 bases identical to TRBD2. The CDR3 length is 15 residues. J was trimmed by 2 bases and V by 0 bases; bases with no gene match: 1. Germline assignment: CDR1 LGHNA and CDR2 YNFKEQ.

Remarks on this clone: One end of the junction does not line up with germline, which may come from a read error. V usage is TRBV19 and J usage is TRBJ2-2; either TRBD1 or TRBD2 may supply D (7 bases each). This CDR3 has 16 residues. Germline CDR1 reads LNHDA; CDR2 reads SQIVND (reference sequence). The chain's CDR3 is CASMGGTVSNTGELLF. CDR3 nucleotides: TGTGCCAGTATGGGGGGGACAGTATCGAACACCGGGGAGCTGCTTTTT.

The rearrangement joins TRBV6-6 to TRBJ1-1; D not resolved. Germline V gene data show CDR1 as MNHNY and CDR2 as SVGAGI (reference sequence). CDR3 length: 10 amino acids. V dropped 8 bases and J dropped 9 bases, with 10 bases sitting between them. CDR3 sequence reads: CASGSAKAFF. The CDR3 DNA is TGTGCCAGCGGGTCTGCCAAAGCTTTCTTT.

V and J are TRBV25-1 and TRBJ2-1; weak D call: TRBD1 (6 bases). Trimming took 1 base from V and 4 from J, leaving 11 bases between them. This CDR3 region has 15 residues. Germline lookup yields CDR1 MGHDK and CDR2 SYGVNS. CDR3 residues: CASSEWAGDYNEQFF. DNA of the CDR3: TGTGCCAGCAGTGAATGGGCAGGGGATTACAATGAGCAGTTCTTC.

This chain uses TRBV5-3 with TRBJ1-4, with 7 bases fitting TRBD1. TRBV5-3 is an ORF for which the function is uncertain. This CDR3 has 16 amino acids. CDR3 DNA sequence: TGTGCTCCTAGGGGGCTGGGAGGGAGAAAGGGTGAAAAACTGTTTTTT. It codes for CAPRGLGGRKGEKLFF.

The chain has TRBV27 and TRBJ2-5, with D tentatively TRBD1 (5 bases). The CDR3 extends over 15 amino acids. Deletions cut 5 bases from V and 5 bases from J, with 18 bases between. Germline V gene lookup returns CDR1 MNHEY and CDR2 SMNVEV (reference sequence). The CDR3 bases are TGTGCCAGCAGTCCCGGAAGGGCAGGGTGGGAGACCCAGTACTTC. Its translation is CASSPGRAGWETQYF.

The chain joins TRBV4-1 to TRBJ2-5; D is possibly TRBD1 (6 bases). V was trimmed by 3 bases and J by 2 bases, leaving 13 bases between them. The CDR3 has 15 residues. Per the germline V gene, CDR1 is MGHRA and CDR2 is YSYEKL. The CDR3 nucleotides read TGCGCCAGCAGCCACCCGAGGGGGATGCAAGAGACCCAGTACTTC. Its translation is CASSHPRGMQETQYF.

The rearrangement joins TRBV30 to TRBJ2-1, with D possibly TRBD2 on 5 matching bases. CDR1 is GTSNPN and CDR2 is SVGIG in the germline V gene (reference sequence). There are 15 residues in the CDR3. Trimming took off 0 bases at V and 0 bases at J, with 9 bases between the two ends. The CDR3 nucleotides read TGTGCCTGGAGTGTACCGGGGAGCTCCTACAATGAGCAGTTCTTC. It yields the protein CAWSVPGSSYNEQFF.

This chain joins TRBV7-2 and TRBJ1-5; D unresolved. Germline CDR1 is SGHTA and CDR2 is FQGNSA. V was trimmed by 4 bases and J by 5 bases, leaving 15 bases between them. The CDR3 runs to 15 residues. The CDR3 reads CASSSRWGSHQPQHF. The CDR3, as DNA: TGTGCCAGCAGCTCGAGGTGGGGATCCCATCAGCCCCAGCATTTT.

The rearrangement links TRBV6-5 to TRBJ2-7; 9 bases align to TRBD2. The V and J ends lost 8 bases and 2 bases, in that order; junction bases with no gene match: 4. The germline gives CDR1 MNHEY, CDR2 SVGAGI. This CDR3 has 13 amino acids. The CDR3 is CASGLAGTYEQYF. Here the CDR3 DNA reads TGTGCCAGCGGGCTAGCGGGGACCTACGAGCAGTACTTC.

In this sample, this clone turned up once. The J gene is TRBJ1-6, the V gene TRBV2; D remains unclear. V was pared by 2 bases and J by 9 bases, with 11 bases between. This CDR3 is built from 14 residues. Germline V gene data show CDR1 as SNHLY and CDR2 as FYNNEI. The CDR3 nucleotides are TGTGCCAGCAGTGAACTGGCCCTTAGTTCACCCCTCCACTTT. It encodes CASSELALSSPLHF.

V and J are TRBV14 and TRBJ2-1; the D is unclear. Looked up from germline, CDR1 is SGHDN and CDR2 is FVKESK. V gave up 5 bases and J gave up 4 bases, with 6 bases separating them. This CDR3 is 12 amino acids long. CDR3 amino acids: CASSAFYNEQFF. CDR3 DNA: TGTGCCAGCAGCGCCTTTTACAATGAGCAGTTCTTC.

Concerning this clone: Other DNA sequences in this sample translate to the same CDR3. CDR3 region: CAWSVGGNSNQPQHF. CDR3 nucleotide sequence: TGTGCCTGGAGTGTCGGAGGAAATAGCAATCAGCCCCAGCATTTT. The rearrangement links TRBV30 to TRBJ1-5; no clear D gene. The CDR3 is 15 residues long. The V and J ends lost 0 bases and 0 bases respectively, with 9 bases between them. The germline V gene encodes CDR1 GTSNPN and CDR2 SVGIG (reference sequence).

The chain has TRBV4-2 and TRBJ1-1; the D is unclear. Germline values: CDR1 LGHNA, CDR2 YNFKEQ. Trimming pared 0 bases from V and 0 bases from J, leaving 8 bases between. The CDR3 loop spans 15 amino acids. The CDR3 region is CASSQDLPLNTEAFF. The CDR3, as DNA: TGTGCCAGCAGCCAAGATCTCCCCCTGAACACTGAAGCTTTCTTT.

This chain uses TRBV5-1 with TRBJ1-5; D is possibly TRBD1 (5 bases). V was shortened by 0 bases and J by 6 bases, with 10 bases between the two germline ends. This CDR3 is 14 amino acids long. CDR1 is SGHRS, CDR2 YFSETQ, per germline. CDR3 region: CASSLAAGTQPQHF. The CDR3 DNA reads TGCGCCAGCAGCTTGGCGGCAGGGACTCAGCCCCAGCATTTT.

The chain uses TRBV19 and TRBJ1-6; D uncertain. The CDR3 is 12 residues long. Germline loops: CDR1 LNHDA, CDR2 SQIVND (reference sequence). V was trimmed by 5 bases and J by 8 bases, leaving 7 bases between them. For the CDR3, the DNA is TGTGCCAGTAGTCGTGCGGATTCACCCCTCCACTTT. Translation: CASSRADSPLHF.